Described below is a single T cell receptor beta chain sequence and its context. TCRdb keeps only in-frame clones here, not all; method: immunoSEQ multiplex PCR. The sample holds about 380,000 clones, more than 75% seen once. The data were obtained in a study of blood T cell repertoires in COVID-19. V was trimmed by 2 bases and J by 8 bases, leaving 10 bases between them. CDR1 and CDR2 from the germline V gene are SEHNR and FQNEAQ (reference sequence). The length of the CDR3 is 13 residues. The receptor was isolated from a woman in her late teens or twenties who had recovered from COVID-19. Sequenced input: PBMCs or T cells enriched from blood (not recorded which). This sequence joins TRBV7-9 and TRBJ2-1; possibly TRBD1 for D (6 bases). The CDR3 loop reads CASSLQGSHEQFF. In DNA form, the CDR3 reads TGTGCCAGCAGCTTACAGGGGAGCCATGAGCAGTTCTTC.